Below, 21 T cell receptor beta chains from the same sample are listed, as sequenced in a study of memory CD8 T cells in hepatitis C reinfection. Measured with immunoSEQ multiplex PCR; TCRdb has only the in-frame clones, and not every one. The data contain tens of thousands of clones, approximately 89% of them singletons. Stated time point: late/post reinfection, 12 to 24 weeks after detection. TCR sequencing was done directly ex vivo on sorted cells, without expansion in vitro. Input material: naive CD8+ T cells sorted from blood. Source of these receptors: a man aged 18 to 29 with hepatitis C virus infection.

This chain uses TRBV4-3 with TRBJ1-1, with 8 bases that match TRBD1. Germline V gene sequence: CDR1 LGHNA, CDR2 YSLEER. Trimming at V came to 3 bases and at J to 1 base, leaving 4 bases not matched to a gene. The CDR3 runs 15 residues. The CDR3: CASSHQGARNTEAFF. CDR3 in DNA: TGCGCCAGCAGCCACCAGGGGGCTCGGAACACTGAAGCTTTCTTT.

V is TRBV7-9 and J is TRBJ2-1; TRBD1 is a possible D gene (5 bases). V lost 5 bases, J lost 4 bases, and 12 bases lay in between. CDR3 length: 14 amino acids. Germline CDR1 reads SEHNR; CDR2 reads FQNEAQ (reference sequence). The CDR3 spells CASSEQDGYNEQFF. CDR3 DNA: TGTGCCAGCAGCGAACAGGACGGGTACAATGAGCAGTTCTTC.

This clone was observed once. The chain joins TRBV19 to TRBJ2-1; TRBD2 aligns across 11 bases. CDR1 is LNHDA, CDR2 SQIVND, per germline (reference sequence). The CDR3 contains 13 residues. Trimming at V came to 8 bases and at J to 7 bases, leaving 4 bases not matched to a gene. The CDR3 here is CASARLAGNEQFF. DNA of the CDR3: TGTGCCAGTGCGCGACTAGCGGGGAATGAGCAGTTCTTC.

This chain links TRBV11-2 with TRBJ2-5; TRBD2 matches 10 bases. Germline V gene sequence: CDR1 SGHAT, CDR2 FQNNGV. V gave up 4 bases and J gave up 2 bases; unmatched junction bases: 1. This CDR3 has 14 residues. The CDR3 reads CASSSLAGQETQYF. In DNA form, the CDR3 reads TGTGCCAGCAGCTCACTAGCGGGACAAGAGACCCAGTACTTC.

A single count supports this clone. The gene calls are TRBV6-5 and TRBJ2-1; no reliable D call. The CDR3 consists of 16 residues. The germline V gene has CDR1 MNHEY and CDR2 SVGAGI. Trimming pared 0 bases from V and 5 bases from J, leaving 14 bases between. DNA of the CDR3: TGTGCCAGCAGTTACTCCTCTAATGGTGTACACAATGAGCAGTTCTTC. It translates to CASSYSSNGVHNEQFF.

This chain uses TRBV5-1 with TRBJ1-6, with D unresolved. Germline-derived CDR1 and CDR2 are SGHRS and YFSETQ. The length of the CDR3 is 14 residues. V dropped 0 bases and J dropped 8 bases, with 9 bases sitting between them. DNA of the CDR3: TGCGCCAGCAGCTTGGCCTCGCGCGATTCACCCCTCCACTTT. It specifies CASSLASRDSPLHF.

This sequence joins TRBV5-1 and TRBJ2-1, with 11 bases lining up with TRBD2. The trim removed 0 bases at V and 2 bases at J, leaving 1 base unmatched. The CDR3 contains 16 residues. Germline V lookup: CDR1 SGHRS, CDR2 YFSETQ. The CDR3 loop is CASSLGLAGPYNEQFF. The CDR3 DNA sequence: TGCGCCAGCAGCTTGGGACTAGCGGGACCCTACAATGAGCAGTTCTTC.

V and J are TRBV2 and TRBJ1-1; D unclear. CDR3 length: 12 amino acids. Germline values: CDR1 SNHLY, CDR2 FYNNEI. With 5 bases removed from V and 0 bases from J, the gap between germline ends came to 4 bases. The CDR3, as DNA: TGTGCCAGCAGTCCCGTGAACACTGAAGCTTTCTTT. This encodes CASSPVNTEAFF.

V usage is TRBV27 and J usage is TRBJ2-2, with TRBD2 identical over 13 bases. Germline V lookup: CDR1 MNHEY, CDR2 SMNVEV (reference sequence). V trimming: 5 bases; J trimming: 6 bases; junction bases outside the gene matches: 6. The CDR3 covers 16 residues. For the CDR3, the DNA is TGTGCCAGCAGTCAAACTAGCGGGAGGGCCCCCGGGGAGCTGTTTTTT. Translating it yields CASSQTSGRAPGELFF.

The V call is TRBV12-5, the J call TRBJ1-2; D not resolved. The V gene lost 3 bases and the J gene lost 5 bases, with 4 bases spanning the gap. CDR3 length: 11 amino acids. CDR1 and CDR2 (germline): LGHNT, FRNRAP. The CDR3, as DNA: TGTGCTAGTGGTTTCCTATATGGCTACACCTTC. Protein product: CASGFLYGYTF. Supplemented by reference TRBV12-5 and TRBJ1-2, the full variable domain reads DARVTQTPRHKVTEMGQEVTMRCQPILGHNTVFWYRQTMMQGLELLAYFRNRAPLDDSGMPKDRFSAEMPDATLATLKIQPSEPRDSAVYFCASGFLYGYTFGSGTRLTVV.

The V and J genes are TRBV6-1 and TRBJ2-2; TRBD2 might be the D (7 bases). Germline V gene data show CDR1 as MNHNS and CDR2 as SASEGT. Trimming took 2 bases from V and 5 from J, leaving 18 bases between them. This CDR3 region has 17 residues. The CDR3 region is CASSESGWRGQTGELFF. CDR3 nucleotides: TGTGCCAGCAGTGAAAGTGGTTGGCGGGGGCAAACCGGGGAGCTGTTTTTT.

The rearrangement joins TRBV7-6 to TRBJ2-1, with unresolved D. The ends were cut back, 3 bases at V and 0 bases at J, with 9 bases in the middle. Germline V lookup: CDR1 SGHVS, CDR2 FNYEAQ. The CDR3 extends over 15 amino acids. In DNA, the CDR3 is TGTGCCAGCAGCTTGGCCCCCAGCTCCTACAATGAGCAGTTCTTC. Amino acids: CASSLAPSSYNEQFF.

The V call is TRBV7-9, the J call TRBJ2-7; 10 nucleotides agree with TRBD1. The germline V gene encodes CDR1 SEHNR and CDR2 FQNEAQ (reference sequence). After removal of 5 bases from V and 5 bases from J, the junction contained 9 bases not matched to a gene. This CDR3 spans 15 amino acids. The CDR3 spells CASSKGQGEIHEQYV. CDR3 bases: TGTGCCAGCAGCAAAGGACAGGGGGAGATCCACGAGCAGTACGTC.

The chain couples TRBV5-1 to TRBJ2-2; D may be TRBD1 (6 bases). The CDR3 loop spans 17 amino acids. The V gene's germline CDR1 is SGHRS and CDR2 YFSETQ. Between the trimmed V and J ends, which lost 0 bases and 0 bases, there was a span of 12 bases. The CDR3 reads CASSLGQEFSNTGELFF. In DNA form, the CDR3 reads TGCGCCAGCAGCTTGGGACAGGAGTTCTCGAACACCGGGGAGCTGTTTTTT.

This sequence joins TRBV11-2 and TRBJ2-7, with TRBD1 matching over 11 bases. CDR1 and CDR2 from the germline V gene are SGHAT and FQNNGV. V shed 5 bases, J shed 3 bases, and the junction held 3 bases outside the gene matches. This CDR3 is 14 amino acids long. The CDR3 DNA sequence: TGTGCCAGCAGCCCGGGACAGGGGGACTACGAGCAGTACTTC. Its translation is CASSPGQGDYEQYF.

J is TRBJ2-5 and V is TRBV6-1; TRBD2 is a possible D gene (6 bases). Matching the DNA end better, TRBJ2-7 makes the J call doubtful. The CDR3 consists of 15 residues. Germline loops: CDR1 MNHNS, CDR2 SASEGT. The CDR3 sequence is CASSEGTDISYEQYF. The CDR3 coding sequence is TGTGCCAGCAGTGAGGGGACTGACATATCCTACGAGCAGTACTTC.

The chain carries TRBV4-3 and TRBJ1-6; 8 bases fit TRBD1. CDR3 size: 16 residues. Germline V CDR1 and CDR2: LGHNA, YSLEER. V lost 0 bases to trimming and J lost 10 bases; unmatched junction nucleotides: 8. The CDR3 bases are TGCGCCAGCAGCCAAGAAATGGGGACAGGAGCGTCACCCCTCCACTTT. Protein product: CASSQEMGTGASPLHF.

The CDR3 spells CASSGTGTTDTQYF. The CDR3 DNA follows: TGTGCCAGCAGTGGGACAGGGACCACTGATACGCAGTATTTT. This sequence joins TRBV9 and TRBJ2-3; 9 bases map to TRBD1. V lost 5 bases, J lost 6 bases, and 7 bases stayed unmatched. Germline V lookup: CDR1 SGDLS, CDR2 YYNGEE. The CDR3 runs to 14 residues.

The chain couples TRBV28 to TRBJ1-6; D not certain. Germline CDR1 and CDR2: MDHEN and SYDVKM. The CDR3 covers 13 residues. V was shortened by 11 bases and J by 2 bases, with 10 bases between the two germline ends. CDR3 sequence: CASRPPYNSPLHF. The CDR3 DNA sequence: TGTGCCTCCAGGCCGCCCTATAATTCACCCCTCCACTTT.

CDR3 DNA: TGTGCCAGCAGCGTGACAGGGTTTGGGACCACCATATATTTT. Translation gives CASSVTGFGTTIYF. The chain combines TRBV27 with TRBJ1-3, with TRBD1 matching over 7 bases. The germline V gene encodes CDR1 MNHEY and CDR2 SMNVEV (reference sequence). The CDR3 is made up of 14 amino acids. With 6 bases clipped from V and 9 bases from J, the junction kept 11 bases outside the gene matches.

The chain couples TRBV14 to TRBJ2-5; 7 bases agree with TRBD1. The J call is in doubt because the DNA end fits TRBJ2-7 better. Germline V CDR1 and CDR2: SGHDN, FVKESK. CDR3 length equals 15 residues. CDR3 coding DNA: TGTGCCAGCAGCCACCCGGACAGGTACCCTTACGAGCAGTACTTC. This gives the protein CASSHPDRYPYEQYF.